Listed here are 4 T cell receptor beta chains from one sample, sequenced in a study of CD4 T cells in relation to SARS-CoV-2 and coronaviruses. Before the COVID-19 pandemic, during about 2011-2019, CD4+ T cells were taken from unexposed donors. After around nine days of culture, CD4+ T cells were isolated. Here immunoSEQ multiplex PCR was the method, and the copy in TCRdb shows in-frame clones only, minus some. The sample lists some 20,000 clones, around 70% occurring once. These receptors' targets are unknown. The sample was CD4+ T cells from PBMCs, cultured in vitro. The receptors stem from a human donor in good health.

The chain joins TRBV3-1 (or the pseudogene TRBV3-2) to TRBJ2-7; the match to TRBD2 covers 10 bases. The CDR3 covers 15 residues. Unmatched junction bases numbered 5, after V lost 1 base and J lost 5 bases. Germline assignment: CDR1 LGHDT and CDR2 YNNKEL (reference sequence). CDR3 nucleotide sequence: TGTGCCAGCAGCCAAGGCCCTAGCGGGAGTCACGAGCAGTACTTC. Its protein product is CASSQGPSGSHEQYF.

The chain uses TRBV5-4 and TRBJ2-7; 7 bases are shared with TRBD1. V dropped 0 bases and J dropped 4; count of bases not matched to a gene: 1. There are 13 residues in the CDR3. Germline V gives CDR1 SGHNT, CDR2 YYREEE (reference sequence). The CDR3 sequence: CASSLGDRYEQYF. DNA of the CDR3: TGTGCCAGCAGCTTGGGGGACAGATACGAGCAGTACTTC.

The chain links TRBV7-9 to TRBJ1-5; D gene unclear. V lost 3 bases and J 5 bases, leaving 8 bases between the germline ends. The germline CDR1 and CDR2 sequences are SEHNR and FQNEAQ (reference sequence). This CDR3 region has 13 residues. The CDR3 nucleotides are TGTGCCAGCAGCTTTCCTGGGGATCAGCCCCAGCATTTT. Its protein product is CASSFPGDQPQHF.

The J gene is TRBJ2-1, the V gene TRBV5-1, with 8 bases matching TRBD2. J was trimmed by 5 bases and V by 6 bases; bases with no gene match: 7. The CDR3 has 14 amino acids. From germline, CDR1 is SGHRS and CDR2 YFSETQ. CDR3 loop: CASNKAGVHNEQFF. CDR3 DNA sequence: TGCGCCAGCAATAAAGCGGGAGTTCACAATGAGCAGTTCTTC.